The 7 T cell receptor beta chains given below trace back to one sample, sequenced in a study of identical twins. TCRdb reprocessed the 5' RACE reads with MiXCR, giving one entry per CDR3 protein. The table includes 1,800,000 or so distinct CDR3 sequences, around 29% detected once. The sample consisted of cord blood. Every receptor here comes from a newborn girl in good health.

The CDR3 sequence: CATSREPPGLAGPQYF. CDR3 in DNA: TGTGCCACCAGCAGGGAACCTCCGGGACTAGCGGGACCCCAGTACTTC. V is TRBV15 and J is TRBJ2-7; 13 bases match TRBD2. The J segment lost 10 bases and the V segment lost 3 bases, leaving 12 bases of the junction unmatched. From germline, CDR1 is LNHNV and CDR2 YYDKDF (reference sequence). CDR3 length equals 16 residues.

The CDR3 region has the DNA TGTGCCAGCAGCCAAGATCGGAGGCGGGACAGCACTGAAGCTTTCTTT. This sequence encodes CASSQDRRRDSTEAFF. V is TRBV3-1 and J is TRBJ1-1, with 7 bases matching TRBD1. The CDR3 is 16 amino acids. V lost 0 bases and J lost 4; bases outside the gene matches: 8. Germline V CDR1 and CDR2: LGHDT, YNNKEL (reference sequence).

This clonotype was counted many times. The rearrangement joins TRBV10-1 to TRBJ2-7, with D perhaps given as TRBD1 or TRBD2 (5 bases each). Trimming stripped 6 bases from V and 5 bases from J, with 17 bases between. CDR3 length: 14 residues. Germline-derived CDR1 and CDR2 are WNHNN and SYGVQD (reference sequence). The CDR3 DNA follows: TGCGCCAGCAGCCCCGGGACCAGATCCAACGAGCAGTACTTC. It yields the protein CASSPGTRSNEQYF.

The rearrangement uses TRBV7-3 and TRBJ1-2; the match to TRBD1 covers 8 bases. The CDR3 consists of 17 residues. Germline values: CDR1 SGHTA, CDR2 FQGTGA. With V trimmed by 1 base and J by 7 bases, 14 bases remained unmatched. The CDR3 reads CASSLNAGGAMDGGYTF. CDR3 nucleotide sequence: TGTGCCAGCAGCTTAAATGCAGGGGGCGCGATGGATGGTGGCTACACCTTC.

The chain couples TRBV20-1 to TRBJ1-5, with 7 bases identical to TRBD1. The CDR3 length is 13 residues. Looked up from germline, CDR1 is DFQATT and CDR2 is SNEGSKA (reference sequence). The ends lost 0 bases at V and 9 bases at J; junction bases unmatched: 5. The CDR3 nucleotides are TGCAGTGCTAGAGATACAGGGGATGGGCCCCAGCATTTT. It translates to CSARDTGDGPQHF.

The CDR3 here is CSVAKTTQPWNEQFF. CDR3 DNA: TGCAGTGTTGCCAAAACTACCCAACCGTGGAATGAGCAGTTCTTC. The rearrangement joins TRBV20-1 to TRBJ2-1; D not resolved. There are 15 residues in the CDR3. Trimming shortened V by 7 bases and J by 7 bases, and 23 bases separated the two germline ends. CDR1 is DFQATT, CDR2 SNEGSKA, per germline (reference sequence).

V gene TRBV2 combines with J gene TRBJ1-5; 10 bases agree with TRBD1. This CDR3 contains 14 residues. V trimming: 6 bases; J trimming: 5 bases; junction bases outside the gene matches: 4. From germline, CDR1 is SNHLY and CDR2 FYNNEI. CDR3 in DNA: TGTGCCAGCAGGACAGGGGGCCTCGATCAGCCCCAGCATTTT. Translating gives CASRTGGLDQPQHF. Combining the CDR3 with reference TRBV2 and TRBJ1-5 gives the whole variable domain EPEVTQTPSHQVTQMGQEVILRCVPISNHLYFYWYRQILGQKVEFLVSFYNNEISEKSEIFDDQFSVERPDGSNFTLKIRSTKLEDSAMYFCASRTGGLDQPQHFGDGTRLSIL.